The rows below give T cell receptor beta chains drawn from one sample of a study of radiation and T cells in renal cell carcinoma. Assay: immunoSEQ multiplex PCR; the TCRdb copy retains only in-frame clones and omits some. This sample has fewer than 150,000 clones, with around nine tenths found just once. The specimen was blood, collected from a patient whose treatment included radiotherapy and nephrectomy. These TCRs come from a woman aged 70-85 years with renal cell carcinoma. CDR3s include the opening cysteine and the closing phenylalanine or tryptophan. A D gene is named only where the DNA matches it firmly. Expanded clones are given a class, and other clones once, few, many or no size at all.

j_call v_call d_call clone_size cdr3_nt cdr3_aa
TRBJ2-5 TRBV12-1 - - TGTGCCAGCAGCCTTGGGGGGCAGGCCCTTCAAGAGACCCAGTACTTC CASSLGGQALQETQYF
TRBJ1-2 TRBV19 TRBD1 - TGTGCCAGTAGTATACCTGGGACAGGAGGCTATGGCTACACCTTC CASSIPGTGGYGYTF
TRBJ2-1 TRBV19 TRBD2 - TGTGCCAGTAGTACCCCGGGGGGACCTTACAATGAGCAGTTCTTC CASSTPGGPYNEQFF
TRBJ1-1 TRBV5-4 - few TGTGCCAGCAGCTTCAGGGGCCCGAACACTGAAGCTTTCTTT CASSFRGPNTEAFF
TRBJ2-1 TRBV4-3 TRBD2 - TGCGCCAGCAGCCAAGTGGGGACTAGCGGGGGGAGTGAGCAGTTCTTC CASSQVGTSGGSEQFF
TRBJ2-1 TRBV10-2 TRBD2 once TGCGCCAGCCGATCGGGGGGATACAATGAGCAGTTCTTC CASRSGGYNEQFF
TRBJ1-2 TRBV23-1 - - TGCGCCAGCAGTCAATCGAACTATGGCTACACCTTC CASSQSNYGYTF
TRBJ2-7 TRBV5-1 - - TGCGCCAGCAGCGCGAAGGGCAGGGAATACGAGCAGTACTTC CASSAKGREYEQYF
TRBJ2-7 TRBV5-1 TRBD2 - TGCGCCAGCAGCTTAGGGAGCGGGGGGGTGAGCTCCTACGAGCAGTACTTC CASSLGSGGVSSYEQYF
TRBJ2-1 TRBV5-6 TRBD1 - TGTGCCAGCAGCTTTGGACAGGGGATAAGGGAGCAGTTCTTC CASSFGQGIREQFF
TRBJ1-6 TRBV21-1 - - TGTGCCAGCAGCAAAGAAAGAACCCCCGCAGGAAAAAGGAGCTCCTATAATTCACCCCTCCACTTT CASSKERTPAGKRSSYNSPLHF
TRBJ1-2 TRBV10-3 - - TGTGCCACCTTAGCGGACAGCGCTAACTATGGCTACACCTTC CATLADSANYGYTF
TRBJ2-7 TRBV5-4 - - TGTGCCAGCAGGCTAGATTTGCAGGGGACCTACGAGCAGTACTTC CASRLDLQGTYEQYF
TRBJ2-5 TRBV5-4 - - TGTGCCAGCAGCATGGCCCTAGAAGAGACCCAGTACTTC CASSMALEETQYF
TRBJ1-5 TRBV15 TRBD1 - TGTGCCACCACCAGGGACAGGAGCAATCAGCCCCAGCATTTT CATTRDRSNQPQHF
TRBJ1-2 TRBV5-4 - - TGTGCCAGCAGCCTTGGCCCTCGGACCGACTATGGCTACACCTTC CASSLGPRTDYGYTF
TRBJ2-3 TRBV5-1 TRBD1 - TGCGCCAGCAGCTCGCCAGGGGGAATTACGCAGTATTTT CASSSPGGITQYF
TRBJ2-3 TRBV5-1 - - TGCGCCAGCAGCATTGGCGGCCGCACAGATACGCAGTATTTT CASSIGGRTDTQYF
TRBJ1-3 TRBV21-1 - - TGTGCCAGCAGGGTCAGCTCTGGAAACACCATATATTTT CASRVSSGNTIYF
TRBJ1-1 TRBV12-5 - - TGTGCTAGTGGTTGGGGGGGACAAGTCGCTGAAGCTTTCTTT CASGWGGQVAEAFF
TRBJ2-7 TRBV7-2 TRBD1 - TGTGCCAGCAGCAGGGACAGGGCCTCCTACGAGCAGTACTTC CASSRDRASYEQYF
TRBJ1-2 TRBV2 - - TGTGCCAGCAGTTCGGGAGGTGGAGGCTACACCTTC CASSSGGGGYTF
TRBJ2-1 TRBV5-4 TRBD1 - TGTGCCAGCAGCATAACTGGGGACAGGGGTTGGTATGAGCAGTTCTTC CASSITGDRGWYEQFF
TRBJ2-3 TRBV19 TRBD2 - TGTGCCAGTAGTATAGGGCTAGCGGGGGGAGATACGCAGTATTTT CASSIGLAGGDTQYF
TRBJ1-1 TRBV11-3 TRBD1 once TGTGCCAGCAGCTCCCCGACAGGGTTTGGCGGTGAAGCTTTCTTT CASSSPTGFGGEAFF
TRBJ1-1 TRBV15 - - TGTGCCACCAACCGGGACATACTGAACACTGAAGCTTTCTTT CATNRDILNTEAFF
TRBJ1-3 TRBV6-6 TRBD1 - TGTGCCAGCAGTTCCAGGGGGCTTGGAAACACCATATATTTT CASSSRGLGNTIYF
TRBJ1-1 TRBV28 - - TGTGCCAGCAGTTTATCCAGGGTGCGGTACACTGAAGCTTTCTTT CASSLSRVRYTEAFF
TRBJ1-2 TRBV7-9 - - TGTGCCAGCAGCCCCCCCGGGGGGATTGGCTACACCTTC CASSPPGGIGYTF
TRBJ2-7 TRBV27 - - TGTGCCAGCAGTTTAACTAGGGGAGACGAGCAGTACTTC CASSLTRGDEQYF
TRBJ2-7 TRBV6-5 - - TGTGCCAGCAGTCCCAGCTCTAGACCCTACGAGCAGTACTTC CASSPSSRPYEQYF
TRBJ2-3 TRBV30 - - TGTGCCTGGAGTGTCGGAGGATCCACAGATACGCAGTATTTT CAWSVGGSTDTQYF
TRBJ1-1 TRBV19 TRBD1 - TGTGCCAGTAGGGGGACAGGGACCACTGAAGCTTTCTTT CASRGTGTTEAFF